A single sample gave rise to the 15 T cell receptor beta chains below, sequenced in a study of T-cell memory formation after mild COVID-19. From the 5' RACE reads, TCRdb called clonotypes with MiXCR, one entry per CDR3 protein. The table records fewer than 500,000 distinct CDR3 sequences, nearly 25% of them present only once. Sequenced sample: PBMCs or a T cell subset sorted from them (not recorded which). The source of these receptors is an adult woman who had mild COVID-19 (a few samples of this study predate the infection). Cell type and time point are not known.

The chain joins TRBV12-3 or TRBV12-4 to TRBJ2-1; 9 nucleotides agree with TRBD2. This CDR3 region has 19 residues. The trim removed 3 bases at V and 0 bases at J, leaving 12 bases unmatched. The CDR3 here is CASSFGGGIAGVSYNEQFF. DNA for the CDR3: TGTGCCAGCAGTTTCGGCGGGGGCATAGCGGGAGTCTCCTACAATGAGCAGTTCTTC.

The rearrangement joins TRBV4-2 to TRBJ1-2, with 11 bases matching TRBD1. Germline assignment: CDR1 LGHNA and CDR2 YNFKEQ. Trimming removed 0 bases from V and 4 bases from J; junction bases left unmatched: 4. The length of the CDR3 is 16 residues. The CDR3 here is CASSQDAGQGGYGYTF. The CDR3 region has the DNA TGTGCCAGCAGCCAAGATGCGGGACAGGGGGGCTATGGCTACACCTTC.

The chain combines TRBV6-5 with TRBJ1-3; unclear D gene. V was cut by 3 bases and J by 0 bases, with 6 bases left in between. Germline V gene lookup returns CDR1 MNHEY and CDR2 SVGAGI. The CDR3 totals 14 residues. CDR3 region: CASSYTDSGNTIYF. The CDR3 bases are TGTGCCAGCAGTTATACAGACTCTGGAAACACCATATATTTT.

CDR3: CASSSQLAVSYNEQFF. The CDR3 nucleotides are TGTGCCAGCAGCTCGCAACTAGCGGTCTCCTACAATGAGCAGTTCTTC. The chain combines TRBV11-2 with TRBJ2-1; 8 nucleotides line up with TRBD2. This CDR3 has 16 residues. Per germline, CDR1 SGHAT and CDR2 FQNNGV. J lost 0 bases, V lost 4 bases, and 5 bases had no gene match.

The table lists this clonotype with a few counts. This chain uses TRBV20-1 with TRBJ1-5; 8 bases agree with TRBD1. V trimming: 6 bases; J trimming: 11 bases; junction bases outside the gene matches: 18. Germline CDR1 reads DFQATT; CDR2 reads SNEGSKA (reference sequence). The CDR3 consists of 15 residues. The CDR3 here is CSASTAPGQVVSQHF. Here the CDR3 DNA reads TGCAGTGCCTCCACCGCCCCGGGACAGGTTGTCTCCCAGCATTTT.

CDR3 DNA: TGCAGTGCTACGGGGACAGGCTATGGCTACACCTTC. Its protein is CSATGTGYGYTF. J is TRBJ1-2 and V is TRBV20-1, with 8 bases identical to TRBD1. The CDR3 totals 12 residues. V shed 4 bases, J shed 4 bases, and the junction held 2 bases outside the gene matches. The V gene's germline CDR1 is DFQATT and CDR2 SNEGSKA (reference sequence).

The CDR3 reads CASSQGSGSEQYF. The CDR3 DNA sequence: TGCGCCAGCAGCCAAGGTTCTGGGAGCGAGCAGTACTTC. The chain joins TRBV4-1 to TRBJ2-7; D perhaps matches TRBD2 (5 bases). V shed 1 base and J shed 6 bases, with 10 bases lying between them. The CDR3 is 13 residues long. Germline V gene lookup returns CDR1 MGHRA and CDR2 YSYEKL.

This clonotype was seen a handful of times. Written as DNA, the CDR3 is TGTGCCAGCAGTGTCCCCGGGACAGGGCCCAACACCGGGGAGCTGTTTTTT. Amino acids: CASSVPGTGPNTGELFF. The chain is built from TRBV9 and TRBJ2-2; TRBD1 aligns across 9 bases. Germline V gene sequence: CDR1 SGDLS, CDR2 YYNGEE. Trimming removed 5 bases from V and 2 bases from J; junction bases left unmatched: 10. CDR3 length: 17 amino acids.

The chain is built from TRBV18 and TRBJ2-2, with unresolved D. V lost 2 bases to trimming and J lost 3 bases, with 13 bases between them. Looked up from germline, CDR1 is KGHSH and CDR2 is LQKENI. The CDR3 consists of 16 residues. The CDR3 loop is CASSPNVPSDTGELFF. The DNA for the CDR3 is TGTGCCAGCTCACCAAATGTGCCCTCGGACACCGGGGAGCTGTTTTTT.

The rearrangement links TRBV5-1 to TRBJ1-2, with TRBD1 identical over 9 bases. Germline V gives CDR1 SGHRS, CDR2 YFSETQ. Unmatched junction bases numbered 2, after V lost 2 bases and J lost 0 bases. The CDR3 is 15 residues long. The CDR3 coding sequence is TGCGCCAGCAGCTTATACAGGGGGCCTAACTATGGCTACACCTTC. Translating gives CASSLYRGPNYGYTF.

The V gene is TRBV27, the J gene TRBJ1-6; TRBD1 matches at 7 bases. The CDR3 has 14 amino acids. Trimming removed 2 bases from V and 10 bases from J; junction bases left unmatched: 5. Per the germline V gene, CDR1 is MNHEY and CDR2 is SMNVEV (reference sequence). Written as DNA, the CDR3 is TGTGCCAGCAGTTTAGAGGGGGCACGCTCACCCCTCCACTTT. This sequence encodes CASSLEGARSPLHF.

The sample holds a few counts of this clonotype. The rearrangement links TRBV6-5 to TRBJ2-7; 8 bases match TRBD1. The CDR3 length is 16 residues. The V segment lost 5 bases and the J segment 2 bases; nucleotides outside the gene matches: 11. Germline loops: CDR1 MNHEY, CDR2 SVGAGI. The DNA for the CDR3 is TGTGCCAGCAGTGCTTTTTTACAGGGGGTTGCCTACGAGCAGTACTTC. It specifies CASSAFLQGVAYEQYF.

The rearrangement links TRBV2 to TRBJ2-1, with 8 bases identical to TRBD2. V shed 3 bases and J 12 bases; nucleotides not matched to a gene: 7. This CDR3 region has 13 residues. CDR1 is SNHLY, CDR2 FYNNEI, per germline. The CDR3 sequence is CASSDWAGGRQFF. CDR3 nucleotides: TGTGCCAGCAGTGATTGGGCGGGAGGTAGGCAGTTCTTC.

Only a few counts were recorded for this clonotype. The chain joins TRBV4-2 to TRBJ1-2; D gene ambiguous. V lost 3 bases and J lost 0, with 14 bases in between. The CDR3 length is 16 residues. Germline values: CDR1 LGHNA, CDR2 YNFKEQ. CDR3 DNA: TGTGCCAGCAGCCAGGGCCTTGCGGGTTCTAACTATGGCTACACCTTC. Protein sequence: CASSQGLAGSNYGYTF.

V gene TRBV10-3 combines with J gene TRBJ2-1; D gene unclear. Per germline, CDR1 ENHRY and CDR2 SYGVKD. The ends were cut back, 0 bases at V and 3 bases at J, with 6 bases in the middle. This CDR3 region has 14 residues. In nucleotides, the CDR3 is TGTGCCATCAGTGAGTCGTCAGTCTACAATGAGCAGTTCTTC. It specifies CAISESSVYNEQFF.